This TCR beta chain came from a study of T-cell memory formation after mild COVID-19. The CDR3 is 14 amino acids. After removal of 0 bases from V and 8 bases from J, the junction contained 5 bases not matched to a gene. Germline loops: CDR1 SQVTM, CDR2 ANQGSEA. Study-wide findings and caveats: SARS-CoV-2 specificity of second-wave clones peaking day 37 was unconfirmed. Clones contracting day 15 to 85 were balanced CD4/CD8; later expanders leaned CD4+. Memory cells collected pre-infection included some clones that later responded, suggesting cross-reactive memory joined.

MiXCR, applied by TCRdb to the 5' RACE reads, yields one record per CDR3 protein. The data contain around 100,000 distinct CDR3 sequences, about 20% of them singletons. This clonotype was counted a few times. The antigen remains unidentified. The chain carries TRBV29-1 and TRBJ2-7; TRBD1 aligns across 12 bases. This receptor was obtained from a man aged 18 to 35 who had mild COVID-19 (a few samples of this study predate the infection). Cell type and time point are not known. The sequenced sample was PBMCs or a T cell subset sorted from them (not recorded which). Here the CDR3 reads CSVEDGTGGLQQYF. In DNA form, the CDR3 reads TGCAGCGTTGAAGATGGGACAGGGGGCCTGCAGCAGTACTTC.